The 18 T cell receptor beta chains below all came from one sample that was sequenced in a study of regulatory T cells in long-lasting Graves disease listed by TCRdb under 2021. The sample's time point label is to be understood as: newly diagnosed GD, antithyroid drugs for less than 3 months. RNA was extracted from PBMCs in TRIzol for both TCR sequencing and RNA sequencing. Preparation of the library involved multiplex PCR. Sequenced on an Illumina HiSeq 4000. iRepertoire HTBI primers and Arm-PCR amplification of CDR3 regions were used to construct TCR beta libraries. Using fastp at Q25 and MiXCR, TCRdb reprocessed the public reads and kept productive beta chains. Entries that share a CDR3 protein sequence are merged under the most common genes and DNA. This sample is represented by approximately 460,000 distinct CDR3 sequences; 16% of them were singletons. The ten largest clones capture about 10% of the sample.

The same specimen was also included in a second study, on T cells in Graves' hyperthyroidism and ophthalmopathy.

The sequenced sample was peripheral blood mononuclear cells (PBMCs), obtained at new diagnosis, from a patient treated with antithyroid drugs. These receptors came from a woman aged 25 to 45 with Graves disease. Donor details come from another sample of the same person, matched by shared clones.

At least ten counts were recorded for this clonotype. The chain is built from TRBV28 and TRBJ2-7, with D perhaps matching TRBD2 (6 bases). CDR3 length: 13 amino acids. Trimming removed 11 bases at V and 6 bases at J, with 20 bases between. Germline V gives CDR1 MDHEN, CDR2 SYDVKM. DNA for the CDR3: TGTGCCTGTCAGGGCGGGGCTGGCTTCGAGCAGTACTTC. It specifies CACQGGAGFEQYF.

The sample holds many counts of this clonotype. This chain joins TRBV27 and TRBJ2-1, with 9 positions matching TRBD2. The V gene's germline CDR1 is MNHEY and CDR2 SMNVEV (reference sequence). CDR3 length: 15 amino acids. V shed 3 bases, J shed 2 bases, and the junction held 2 bases outside the gene matches. CDR3 sequence: CASSFGGRAYNEQFF. CDR3 sequence (DNA): TGTGCCAGCAGTTTCGGCGGGAGGGCCTACAATGAGCAGTTCTTC.

This clonotype has ten or more counts. CDR3 in amino acids: CASFQGTDNEQFF. The CDR3 coding sequence is TGTGCCAGCTTCCAGGGGACGGACAATGAGCAGTTCTTC. V is TRBV28 and J is TRBJ2-1; a weak D match, TRBD1 (6 bases). V was clipped by 8 bases and J by 5 bases, with 13 bases between them. Germline lookup yields CDR1 MDHEN and CDR2 SYDVKM. There are 13 residues in the CDR3.

The chain recombines TRBV20-1 with TRBJ2-3, with D possibly being TRBD1 (6 bases). CDR1 and CDR2 from the germline V gene are DFQATT and SNEGSKA (reference sequence). V lost 3 bases and J 3 bases, leaving 10 bases between the germline ends. The CDR3 runs to 13 residues. DNA of the CDR3: TGCAGTGCTAGGCTGGGGGCAACAGATACGCAGTATTTT. It encodes CSARLGATDTQYF.

This clonotype was picked up a small number of times. The chain uses TRBV27 and TRBJ1-5; TRBD1 agrees at 7 bases. This CDR3 is 14 amino acids long. V shed 6 bases and J 3 bases; nucleotides not matched to a gene: 5. The germline gives CDR1 MNHEY, CDR2 SMNVEV (reference sequence). CDR3 amino acids: CASSEQGPNQPQHF. DNA of the CDR3: TGTGCCAGCAGCGAACAGGGGCCCAATCAGCCCCAGCATTTT.

This rearrangement joins TRBV7-9 to TRBJ1-1; D is perhaps TRBD1 (6 bases). The CDR3 is 14 residues long. Germline values: CDR1 SEHNR, CDR2 FQNEAQ (reference sequence). V was trimmed by 4 bases and J by 3 bases, leaving 12 bases between them. CDR3 bases: TGTGCCAGCAGCTCACAGGGTTGGGACACTGAAGCTTTCTTT. Protein: CASSSQGWDTEAFF.

To note about this clonotype: A read error is possible here, since a much larger clone lies one base away. The chain employs TRBV7-9 and TRBJ2-5; 10 bases agree with TRBD2. The J call is uncertain, as TRBJ2-1 better fits the DNA end. CDR3 length: 15 residues. Germline-derived CDR1 and CDR2 are SEHNR and FQNEAQ (reference sequence). CDR3 sequence (DNA): TGTGCCAGCAGCCCGGCACTAGCGGGAAGAGTTGAGCAGTTCTTC. It is translated as CASSPALAGRVEQFF.

This clonotype was observed many times. V usage is TRBV5-4 and J usage is TRBJ2-3, with a weak D call TRBD2 (5 bases). The germline V gene has CDR1 SGHNT and CDR2 YYREEE (reference sequence). The CDR3 is 11 residues long. V gave up 4 bases and J gave up 9 bases, with 9 bases separating them. The CDR3 sequence: CASSPGGTQYF. The CDR3 DNA reads as TGTGCCAGCAGCCCAGGCGGGACGCAGTATTTT. The entire variable domain, with the rest obtained from reference TRBV5-4 and TRBJ2-3, is as follows: ETGVTQSPTHLIKTRGQQVTLRCSSQSGHNTVSWYQQALGQGPQFIFQYYREEENGRGNFPPRFSGLQFPNYSSELNVNALELDDSALYLCASSPGGTQYFGPGTRLTVL.

This chain links TRBV6-1 with TRBJ2-6; no clear D gene. The CDR3 is 15 residues long. Germline values: CDR1 MNHNS, CDR2 SASEGT. V was clipped by 6 bases and J by 2 bases, with 11 bases between them. CDR3 sequence: CASSHGTAGANVLTF. The CDR3, as DNA: TGTGCCAGCAGCCACGGCACAGCTGGGGCCAACGTCCTGACTTTC.

This clonotype was counted ten times or more. CDR3 protein: CASSPFGEGMFF. The CDR3 DNA follows: TGTGCCAGCTCACCATTCGGGGAAGGAATGTTTTTT. The rearrangement links TRBV18 to TRBJ1-4, with D hard to call. The CDR3 spans 12 residues. CDR1 KGHSH and CDR2 LQKENI come from the germline V gene. With 2 bases removed from V and 15 bases from J, the gap between germline ends came to 13 bases.

This clonotype was seen ten or more times. This chain links TRBV11-2 with TRBJ2-1; 10 bases line up with TRBD2. The V and J ends lost 5 bases and 6 bases, in that order; junction bases with no gene match: 7. CDR1 and CDR2 (germline): SGHAT, FQNNGV. The CDR3 has 15 residues. The DNA of the CDR3 is TGTGCCAGCAGCCCCATAGCGGGAGGTGGCAATGAGCAGTTCTTC. It is translated as CASSPIAGGGNEQFF.

The genes are TRBV7-9 and TRBJ1-4, with D possibly matching TRBD1 (6 bases). The germline V gene has CDR1 SEHNR and CDR2 FQNEAQ (reference sequence). This CDR3 is 15 amino acids long. V was cut by 2 bases and J by 8 bases, with 15 bases left in between. CDR3 nucleotides: TGTGCCAGCAGCTTAAAACAGGGAAAAGAGGAAAAACTGTTTTTT. It yields the protein CASSLKQGKEEKLFF.

This clonotype was detected ten times or more. V and J are TRBV15 and TRBJ1-1; D perhaps matches TRBD1 (5 bases). The CDR3 totals 15 residues. Trimming pared 5 bases from V and 0 bases from J, leaving 13 bases between. In germline, CDR1 is LNHNV, CDR2 YYDKDF (reference sequence). The CDR3 region is CATSPPGSLNTEAFF. CDR3 DNA: TGTGCCACCAGCCCGCCAGGGAGCCTGAACACTGAAGCTTTCTTT.

This clonotype was counted only a few times. This chain links TRBV12-5 with TRBJ2-3; D gene ambiguous. Looked up from germline, CDR1 is LGHNT and CDR2 is FRNRAP. Trimming pared 3 bases from V and 2 bases from J, leaving 6 bases between. The CDR3 is made up of 13 amino acids. The DNA for the CDR3 is TGTGCTAGTGGTTTCGGAGTCACAGATACGCAGTATTTT. Amino acid sequence: CASGFGVTDTQYF.

The rearrangement links TRBV12-3 or TRBV12-4 to TRBJ2-3; no definite D call. The J call may be mistaken, given a closer DNA end match to TRBJ2-1. The CDR3 is made up of 10 amino acids. This CDR3 reads CASSSRTQFF. In DNA, the CDR3 is TGTGCCAGCAGTTCCAGAACGCAGTTCTTC.

The V gene is TRBV5-6, the J gene TRBJ1-1, with no clear D. Germline-derived CDR1 and CDR2 are SGHDT and YYEEEE. V was pared by 4 bases and J by 5 bases, with 18 bases between. This CDR3 contains 15 residues. CDR3 residues: CASSPAGEGRTEAFF. DNA of the CDR3: TGTGCCAGCAGCCCGGCCGGGGAAGGACGGACTGAAGCTTTCTTT.

This clonotype was counted ten times or more. The chain joins TRBV3-1 to TRBJ2-1; D may be TRBD2 (6 bases). Germline values: CDR1 LGHDT, CDR2 YNNKEL (reference sequence). The CDR3 runs 16 residues. V was clipped by 0 bases and J by 8 bases, with 17 bases between them. The CDR3 DNA sequence: TGTGCCAGCAGCCAAGATGTGGCAAGCACGGGGGATGAGCAGTTCTTC. Amino acids: CASSQDVASTGDEQFF.

This clonotype was observed a few times. This chain connects TRBV20-1 to TRBJ2-1, with 7 bases fitting TRBD1. The CDR3 loop spans 15 amino acids. Germline CDR1 is DFQATT and CDR2 is SNEGSKA (reference sequence). Trimming at V came to 4 bases and at J to 4 bases, leaving 10 bases not matched to a gene. CDR3 coding DNA: TGCAGTGCTATAAGCCCGGGACAGATATACAATGAGCAGTTCTTC. Protein product: CSAISPGQIYNEQFF.